The rows below give T cell receptor beta chains drawn from one sample of a study of cytomegalovirus exposure and HLA in healthy donors. Clones were sequenced by immunoSEQ multiplex PCR, and TCRdb holds only the in-frame ones, with some missing. The sample contains under 200,000 clones, approximately 96% of which appear only once. The sequencing sample was made of PBMCs. All receptors derive from a woman younger than 30 in good health and CMV-seronegative. Each CDR3 is given with its conserved first and last residue. The order of the fields is clone size, J gene, V gene, D gene, CDR3 DNA, CDR3 protein. The D gene is left open where the match is weak. Only some rows state a clone size, as once, few, many or a class for expanded clones.

size: .
J: TRBJ1-5
V: TRBV25-1
D: .
DNA: TGTGCCAGCAGTGAAGCAGGCGACAATCAGCCCCAGCATTTT
CDR3: CASSEAGDNQPQHF

size: .
J: TRBJ2-3
V: TRBV7-2
D: .
DNA: TGTGCCAGCAGCTTACCGGGTGGCGCAGATACGCAGTATTTT
CDR3: CASSLPGGADTQYF

size: .
J: TRBJ1-1
V: TRBV5-1
D: .
DNA: TGCGCCAGCAGCTTGGCGGGGGGGGAAACTGAAGCTTTCTTT
CDR3: CASSLAGGETEAFF

size: .
J: TRBJ1-1
V: TRBV19
D: TRBD1
DNA: TGTGCCAGTAGAAAGGCCCCGGGACAGGGTGACACTGAAGCTTTCTTT
CDR3: CASRKAPGQGDTEAFF

size: .
J: TRBJ2-5
V: TRBV2
D: .
DNA: TGTGCCAGCAGTCTCCAAGAGACCCAGTACTTC
CDR3: CASSLQETQYF

size: .
J: TRBJ1-2
V: TRBV25-1
D: .
DNA: TGTGCCAGCAGTGAATATATGGTTTGGGGGCCATCTAACTATGGCTACACCTTC
CDR3: CASSEYMVWGPSNYGYTF

size: .
J: TRBJ2-7
V: TRBV28
D: .
DNA: TGTGCCAGCAGTTCGACAGATGTTACCTACGAGCAGTACTTC
CDR3: CASSSTDVTYEQYF

size: .
J: TRBJ1-2
V: TRBV27
D: .
DNA: TGTGCCAGCAGTTTATCAGAGCGGACTAACTATGGCTACACCTTC
CDR3: CASSLSERTNYGYTF

size: .
J: TRBJ2-3
V: TRBV15
D: .
DNA: TGTGCCACCAGCAGGAGTCCAACTTTGCGGGGAGGAGAGGATACGCAGTATTTT
CDR3: CATSRSPTLRGGEDTQYF

size: .
J: TRBJ2-4
V: TRBV6-1
D: TRBD1
DNA: TGTGCCAGCAGTGGTAGACAGGGTATGGGGAACATTCAGTACTTC
CDR3: CASSGRQGMGNIQYF

size: .
J: TRBJ1-1
V: TRBV7-9
D: .
DNA: TGTGCCAGCAGCTTTCCGGGGAAGTCTGAAGCTTTCTTT
CDR3: CASSFPGKSEAFF

size: .
J: TRBJ2-2
V: TRBV18
D: TRBD1
DNA: TGTGCCAGCTCACCGACAGGGTTTGACACCGGGGAGCTGTTTTTT
CDR3: CASSPTGFDTGELFF

size: .
J: TRBJ2-7
V: TRBV25-1
D: TRBD1
DNA: TGTGCCAGCAGTGAATCGGGACAGGGGGTTTCAATTGGCGAGCAGTACTTC
CDR3: CASSESGQGVSIGEQYF

size: .
J: TRBJ2-3
V: TRBV27
D: .
DNA: TGTGCCAGCAGTTTTCTAAAGCCTAGCACAGATACGCAGTATTTT
CDR3: CASSFLKPSTDTQYF

size: .
J: TRBJ2-3
V: TRBV5-1
D: TRBD2
DNA: TGCGCCAGCAGCGTGCCCACTCGCGGGAGACCACAGATTACGCAGTATTTT
CDR3: CASSVPTRGRPQITQYF

size: .
J: TRBJ2-1
V: TRBV4-1
D: TRBD2
DNA: TGCGCCAGCAGCAACCGCCCTAGCGGGAGCTCCTACAATGAGCAGTTCTTC
CDR3: CASSNRPSGSSYNEQFF

size: .
J: TRBJ1-1
V: TRBV7-6
D: .
DNA: TGTGCCAGCAGCTTAGGAGAATCGATTGAAGCTTTCTTT
CDR3: CASSLGESIEAFF

size: .
J: TRBJ2-5
V: TRBV9
D: TRBD2
DNA: TGTGCCAGCAGCACGGGACTATCGGAGACCCAGTACTTC
CDR3: CASSTGLSETQYF

size: .
J: TRBJ2-7
V: TRBV19
D: .
DNA: TGTGCCAGTAGTCCCGACTGGGCCTACGAGCAGTACTTC
CDR3: CASSPDWAYEQYF

size: once
J: TRBJ1-3
V: TRBV12-5
D: .
DNA: TGTGCTAGTGGTCCCCGGGGGGAGGTAGGAAACACCATATATTTT
CDR3: CASGPRGEVGNTIYF

size: .
J: TRBJ2-5
V: TRBV7-2
D: .
DNA: TGTGCCAGCAGCCTGACAAGCGGACAAGAGACCCAGTACTTC
CDR3: CASSLTSGQETQYF

size: .
J: TRBJ2-5
V: TRBV2
D: TRBD2
DNA: TGTGCCAGCAGGAACGGGGGGTTCCAAGAGACCCAGTACTTC
CDR3: CASRNGGFQETQYF

size: .
J: TRBJ2-3
V: TRBV9
D: .
DNA: TGTGCCAGCAGCGTAGCGGGGGCAGATACGCAGTATTTT
CDR3: CASSVAGADTQYF

size: .
J: TRBJ2-3
V: TRBV4-3
D: .
DNA: TGCGCCAGCAGCCAAGGTAGCTCCTGGGCAGATACGCAGTATTTT
CDR3: CASSQGSSWADTQYF

size: .
J: TRBJ1-5
V: TRBV27
D: TRBD1
DNA: TGTGCCAGCGTTCCGAGAGGACAGGGATCTTCCATTCAGCCCCAGCATTTT
CDR3: CASVPRGQGSSIQPQHF

size: once
J: TRBJ2-3
V: TRBV6-5
D: TRBD2
DNA: TGTGCCAGCAGATCCGGGACTAGCGGAACAGATACGCAGTATTTT
CDR3: CASRSGTSGTDTQYF

size: .
J: TRBJ1-2
V: TRBV6-6
D: .
DNA: TGTGCCAGCAGTTACCCGAACAGGGCCGAAACCTATGGCTACACCTTC
CDR3: CASSYPNRAETYGYTF